The TCR beta chain under discussion was sequenced for a study of tumor and adjacent non-tumor tissue in lung cancer. Background on the study: Histology: about a dozen adenocarcinoma, a couple of squamous cell carcinoma, 1 small cell lung cancer.

TCRbeta libraries were built with three rounds of nested PCR, modified from ARM-PCR. In TCRdb, the multiplex PCR reads were re-called with MiXCR into one record per CDR3 protein. The sample contains some 120,000 distinct CDR3 sequences, roughly 64% of which appear only once. Relative to its sample, this clonotype is medium-sized. Its antigen is currently unknown. This sample's RNA came from whole unsorted tissue. Between August and November 2014, newly diagnosed, chemotherapy-naive lung cancer patients underwent thoracic surgery in China. V lost 5 bases and J lost 1; bases outside the gene matches: 4. Germline V CDR1 and CDR2: DFQATT, SNEGSKA (reference sequence). The CDR3 is 14 amino acids. General study points: Compared with tumor, normal lung showed significantly lower TCR diversity. Top 100 clones took a larger repertoire share in normal lung.

The gene calls are TRBV20-1 and TRBJ2-3, with 9 bases fitting TRBD1. Sample: lung tumor tissue. The clonotype originates from a man younger than 40 with non-small cell lung cancer. CDR3 DNA: TGCAGTGCTGGACAGGGGCCCGGCACAGATACGCAGTATTTT. It encodes CSAGQGPGTDTQYF.